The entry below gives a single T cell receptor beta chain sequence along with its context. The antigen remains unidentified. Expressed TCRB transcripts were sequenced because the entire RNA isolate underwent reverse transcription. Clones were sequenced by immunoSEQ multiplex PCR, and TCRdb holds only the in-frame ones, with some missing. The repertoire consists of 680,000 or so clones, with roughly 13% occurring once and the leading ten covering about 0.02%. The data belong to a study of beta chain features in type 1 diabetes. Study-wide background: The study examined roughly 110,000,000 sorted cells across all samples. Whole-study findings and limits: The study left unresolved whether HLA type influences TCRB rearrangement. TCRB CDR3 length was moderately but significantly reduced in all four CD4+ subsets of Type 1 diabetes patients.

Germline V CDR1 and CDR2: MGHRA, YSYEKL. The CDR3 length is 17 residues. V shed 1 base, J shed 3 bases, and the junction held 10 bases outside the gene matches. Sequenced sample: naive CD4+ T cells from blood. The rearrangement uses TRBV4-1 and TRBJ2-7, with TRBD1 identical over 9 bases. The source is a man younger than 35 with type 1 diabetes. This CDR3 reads CASSQVGSGDRDYEQYF. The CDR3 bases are TGCGCCAGCAGCCAAGTGGGCTCGGGGGACAGGGACTACGAGCAGTACTTC.